This entry lists 26 T cell receptor beta chains sequenced from one sample in a study of cytomegalovirus exposure and HLA in healthy donors. It was with 60 Vbeta and 13 Jbeta primers that the PCR ran. Here immunoSEQ multiplex PCR was the method, and the copy in TCRdb shows in-frame clones only, minus some. The repertoire holds approximately 200,000 clones, about 84% seen once, with around 1.4% in the top ten. Sequenced sample: PBMCs. Receptors originate from a human donor in good health.

This chain uses TRBV7-2 with TRBJ2-3, with 7 bases aligning to TRBD2. J lost 3 bases, V lost 4 bases, and 7 bases had no gene match. Germline assignment: CDR1 SGHTA and CDR2 FQGNSA. The CDR3 totals 15 residues. CDR3 protein: CASSSSGLVTDTQYF. CDR3 nucleotides: TGTGCCAGCAGCTCCTCTGGACTAGTAACAGATACGCAGTATTTT.

The genes are TRBV13 and TRBJ2-1; the match to TRBD2 covers 9 bases. After removal of 5 bases from V and 7 bases from J, the junction contained 12 bases not matched to a gene. Germline lookup yields CDR1 PRHDT and CDR2 FYEKMQ (reference sequence). CDR3 length: 16 amino acids. CDR3 sequence (DNA): TGTGCCAGCAGCCCGCAGACTAGCGGAAACTGGAATGAGCAGTTCTTC. Translated: CASSPQTSGNWNEQFF. The whole variable domain, remainder taken from reference TRBV13 and TRBJ2-1, is AAGVIQSPRHLIKEKRETATLKCYPIPRHDTVYWYQQGPGQDPQFLISFYEKMQSDKGSIPDRFSAQQFSDYHSELNMSSLELGDSALYFCASSPQTSGNWNEQFFGPGTRLTVL.

CDR3 in DNA: TGTGCCAGCAGTCCACTAGCGGGCCTTTCCTACGAGCAGTACTTC. Translation: CASSPLAGLSYEQYF. The chain uses TRBV11-2 and TRBJ2-7; 9 positions agree with TRBD2. Germline CDR1 and CDR2: SGHAT and FQNNGV. V lost 6 bases, J lost 1 base, and 7 bases stayed unmatched. The CDR3 has 15 residues.

This chain uses TRBV4-3 with TRBJ1-2; 8 bases are shared with TRBD1. Looked up from germline, CDR1 is LGHNA and CDR2 is YSLEER. V gave up 0 bases and J gave up 4 bases; unmatched junction bases: 7. The CDR3 has 16 residues. The CDR3 here is CASSQESPDRVYGYTF. CDR3 DNA: TGCGCCAGCAGCCAAGAAAGTCCGGACAGGGTCTATGGCTACACCTTC.

This chain links TRBV19 with TRBJ1-3; D not certain. Trimming took 6 bases from V and 1 from J, leaving 4 bases between them. Germline CDR1 and CDR2: LNHDA and SQIVND (reference sequence). This CDR3 comprises 12 residues. This chain's CDR3 is CASRSSGNTIYF. The CDR3 region has the DNA TGTGCCAGTAGGTCTTCTGGAAACACCATATATTTT.

This clone was observed a handful of times. Additional DNA sequences in this sample encode the identical CDR3. V usage is TRBV5-1 and J usage is TRBJ2-7; the D gene is possibly TRBD1 (6 bases). Deletions cut 0 bases from V and 4 bases from J, with 8 bases between. CDR3 length: 13 amino acids. The V gene's germline CDR1 is SGHRS and CDR2 YFSETQ. Here the CDR3 reads CASSLETGYEQYF. The CDR3 DNA follows: TGCGCCAGCAGCTTGGAAACAGGGTACGAGCAGTACTTC.

The CDR3 DNA reads TGTGCCAGCAGCGTGGACAGTAACCGCTACGAGCAGTACTTC. The encoded protein is CASSVDSNRYEQYF. The chain has TRBV9 and TRBJ2-7; a possible D gene is TRBD1 (6 bases). The CDR3 has 14 amino acids. Trimming pared 2 bases from V and 3 bases from J, leaving 12 bases between. Germline V gene data show CDR1 as SGDLS and CDR2 as YYNGEE.

V and J are TRBV6-1 and TRBJ1-1; TRBD1 might be the D (6 bases). Per germline, CDR1 MNHNS and CDR2 SASEGT. The CDR3 consists of 15 residues. Trimming shortened V by 6 bases and J by 2 bases, and 16 bases separated the two germline ends. The CDR3: CASSFRRGPNTEAFF. In DNA form, the CDR3 reads TGTGCCAGCAGCTTCCGCAGGGGCCCTAACACTGAAGCTTTCTTT.

The chain uses TRBV23-1 and TRBJ2-7; 7 bases fit TRBD2. TRBV23-1 is labeled an ORF, and its function is uncertain. The J segment lost 0 bases and the V segment lost 2 bases, leaving 7 bases of the junction unmatched. CDR3 size: 16 residues. CDR3 sequence (DNA): TGCGCCAGCAGTCAAGGTGAGGGAGGGCCCTCCTACGAGCAGTACTTC. The encoded protein is CASSQGEGGPSYEQYF.

The V call is TRBV18, the J call TRBJ1-4; D unresolved. There are 13 residues in the CDR3. CDR1 KGHSH and CDR2 LQKENI come from the germline V gene. The V and J ends lost 2 bases and 8 bases respectively, with 9 bases between them. The CDR3 bases are TGTGCCAGCTCACCAGGTCTGAGGGAAAAACTGTTTTTT. It translates to CASSPGLREKLFF.

The chain couples TRBV7-9 to TRBJ1-2; no clear D. The CDR3 loop spans 16 amino acids. Trimming cost V 1 base and J 4 bases, with 16 bases left between them. The germline gives CDR1 SEHNR, CDR2 FQNEAQ (reference sequence). The CDR3 protein is CASSLGGGQVGYGYTF. CDR3 nucleotides: TGTGCCAGCAGCTTAGGTGGAGGTCAGGTTGGCTATGGCTACACCTTC.

V gene TRBV4-2 combines with J gene TRBJ2-4, with 8 bases that match TRBD2. CDR1 is LGHNA, CDR2 YNFKEQ, per germline. V lost 0 bases and J lost 11; bases outside the gene matches: 9. There are 15 residues in the CDR3. CDR3 in amino acids: CASSQDPPGGGLQYF. The CDR3 DNA follows: TGTGCCAGCAGCCAAGATCCTCCGGGAGGGGGTCTTCAGTACTTC.

V gene TRBV13 combines with J gene TRBJ1-4; D gene ambiguous. Germline lookup yields CDR1 PRHDT and CDR2 FYEKMQ (reference sequence). The length of the CDR3 is 15 residues. V was cut by 5 bases and J by 9 bases, with 19 bases left in between. The CDR3 sequence: CASSRFPPTRQKLFF. The CDR3 DNA reads TGTGCCAGCAGCCGTTTTCCCCCGACCAGGCAAAAACTGTTTTTT.

This clone came up once. The chain joins TRBV5-6 to TRBJ2-3; TRBD2 agrees at 10 bases. The germline gives CDR1 SGHDT, CDR2 YYEEEE. The V segment lost 1 base and the J segment 2 bases; nucleotides outside the gene matches: 1. The CDR3 sequence is 15 residues long. The CDR3 DNA reads TGTGCCAGCAGCTTGCTAGCGGGAGACACAGATACGCAGTATTTT. Residues: CASSLLAGDTDTQYF.

This clone has a handful of counts. The chain joins TRBV7-3 to TRBJ2-7; perhaps TRBD2 as D (5 bases). V was clipped by 5 bases and J by 0 bases, with 11 bases between them. CDR1 and CDR2 from the germline V gene are SGHTA and FQGTGA. The CDR3 loop spans 14 amino acids. The CDR3 sequence is CASSPKRASYEQYF. In nucleotides, the CDR3 is TGTGCCAGCAGCCCCAAGAGGGCCTCCTACGAGCAGTACTTC.

The CDR3 coding sequence is TGTGCCAGTAGTATCGGTACTAGTGGAACAGATACGCAGTATTTT. It yields the protein CASSIGTSGTDTQYF. The chain joins TRBV19 to TRBJ2-3; D might be TRBD2 (5 bases). Germline CDR1 is LNHDA and CDR2 is SQIVND (reference sequence). Deletions cut 3 bases from V and 3 bases from J, with 13 bases between. This CDR3 contains 15 residues.

The V gene is TRBV30, the J gene TRBJ1-1; a weak D match, TRBD1 (6 bases). CDR1 is GTSNPN and CDR2 is SVGIG in the germline V gene (reference sequence). The CDR3 extends over 13 amino acids. Trimming shortened V by 3 bases and J by 2 bases, and 10 bases separated the two germline ends. The chain's CDR3 is CAWSRQANTEAFF. Written as DNA, the CDR3 is TGTGCCTGGAGCAGACAGGCAAACACTGAAGCTTTCTTT.

This clone showed up just a few times. The chain links TRBV4-2 to TRBJ2-7, with 7 bases aligning to TRBD1. The V gene's germline CDR1 is LGHNA and CDR2 YNFKEQ. The CDR3 runs 14 residues. The J segment lost 4 bases and the V segment lost 0 bases, leaving 3 bases of the junction unmatched. The CDR3 nucleotides are TGTGCCAGCAGCCAAGAGGCAGGGGGTTACGAGCAGTACTTC. Protein product: CASSQEAGGYEQYF.

This sequence joins TRBV19 and TRBJ2-3; 10 nucleotides agree with TRBD2. This CDR3 is built from 16 residues. Per the germline V gene, CDR1 is LNHDA and CDR2 is SQIVND (reference sequence). The V gene end was trimmed by 3 bases and the J gene end by 0 bases; junction bases not matched to a gene: 3. CDR3 in DNA: TGTGCCAGTAGTATGGGGACTAGCGCGAGCACAGATACGCAGTATTTT. This sequence encodes CASSMGTSASTDTQYF.

This rearrangement joins TRBV10-3 to TRBJ2-7; 14 bases map to TRBD2. Germline V gene data show CDR1 as ENHRY and CDR2 as SYGVKD. There are 17 residues in the CDR3. V gave up 6 bases and J gave up 6 bases; unmatched junction bases: 13. CDR3 amino acids: CAIRPGLAGESRSEQYF. As DNA, the CDR3 is TGTGCCATCAGGCCGGGACTAGCGGGAGAAAGCAGGTCCGAGCAGTACTTC.

The rearrangement joins TRBV5-4 to TRBJ1-2; maybe TRBD1 (5 bases). V was pared by 0 bases and J by 8 bases, with 8 bases between. The CDR3 totals 12 residues. Germline assignment: CDR1 SGHNT and CDR2 YYREEE (reference sequence). CDR3 protein: CASSLVQGGYTF. The DNA for the CDR3 is TGTGCCAGCAGCTTGGTCCAGGGAGGCTACACCTTC.

This chain connects TRBV28 to TRBJ1-3, with a weak D call TRBD1 (5 bases). CDR3 size: 14 residues. The germline CDR1 and CDR2 sequences are MDHEN and SYDVKM. The V and J ends lost 1 base and 4 bases respectively, with 8 bases between them. The CDR3 sequence is CASSLSRVGNTIYF. The CDR3 DNA reads as TGTGCCAGCAGTTTATCCAGGGTAGGAAACACCATATATTTT.

CDR3 sequence reads: CASSPGQIAYEQYF. Written as DNA, the CDR3 is TGCGCCAGCAGCCCGGGACAAATTGCCTACGAGCAGTACTTC. The chain employs TRBV5-1 and TRBJ2-7; a weak D match, TRBD1 (6 bases). Per the germline V gene, CDR1 is SGHRS and CDR2 is YFSETQ. The CDR3 contains 14 residues. V was shortened by 4 bases and J by 2 bases, with 13 bases between the two germline ends.

The chain is built from TRBV12-5 and TRBJ2-7; 9 nucleotides line up with TRBD1. The trim removed 5 bases at V and 5 bases at J, leaving 10 bases unmatched. The CDR3 is 15 amino acids. The germline V gene has CDR1 LGHNT and CDR2 FRNRAP. CDR3: CASGARTGATNEQYF. The DNA for the CDR3 is TGTGCTAGTGGTGCCCGGACAGGGGCGACCAACGAGCAGTACTTC.

The rearrangement links TRBV19 to TRBJ2-7; D may be TRBD2 (6 bases). The germline gives CDR1 LNHDA, CDR2 SQIVND (reference sequence). Trimming shortened V by 6 bases and J by 5 bases, and 11 bases separated the two germline ends. The length of the CDR3 is 12 residues. CDR3 in amino acids: CASRGGVNEQYF. The CDR3 bases are TGTGCCAGTAGAGGAGGGGTCAACGAGCAGTACTTC.

This clone has just a few counts. V usage is TRBV7-9 and J usage is TRBJ2-7, with a possible D match to TRBD1 (6 bases). The V gene lost 2 bases and the J gene lost 5 bases, with 16 bases spanning the gap. Germline assignment: CDR1 SEHNR and CDR2 FQNEAQ (reference sequence). There are 15 residues in the CDR3. CDR3 nucleotide sequence: TGTGCCAGCAGCTTATTATCGGGACAAGCTGACGAGCAGTACTTC. Translating it yields CASSLLSGQADEQYF.